The entry below gives a single T cell receptor (beta chain) sequence along with its context. The antigen remains unidentified. V lost 3 bases, J lost 5 bases, and 8 bases lay in between. Germline loops: CDR1 DFQATT, CDR2 SNEGSKA (reference sequence). The CDR3 length is 12 residues. These data originate in a study of T cell responses to AZD1222 COVID-19 vaccine. The wider study: Combined were second doses at about 4 or about 12 weeks. Study results and limitations: Clonal diversity was possibly underestimated; the donors were predominantly white British and more often female. Mapped onto spike, vaccine-associated CD4 TCRs spanned it and were dominant at 160-218 and 743-854. Repertoire sampling was restricted to post-peak T cell response timepoints.

The method was immunoSEQ multiplex PCR; TCRdb's version includes in-frame clones alone and lacks a portion of them. This sample has around 90,000 clones, with 65% to 90% found just once. Sequencing used peripheral blood, obtained on day 0 of AZD1222 vaccination. The sequence was collected from an adult in good health. The chain is built from TRBV20-1 and TRBJ1-5, with a weak D call TRBD1 (5 bases). The CDR3 DNA is TGCAGTGCTAGTGACAGACATCAGCCCCAGCATTTT. Translation: CSASDRHQPQHF.